These 32 T cell receptor beta chains were sequenced from one sample in a study of OX40 agonist ivuxolimab in advanced cancers. TCRdb keeps only in-frame clones here, not all; method: immunoSEQ multiplex PCR. This table has about 80,000 clones, 80% to 95% appearing once. Sequences were derived from CD4+ or CD8+ T cells sorted from blood, sampled in a trial of the OX40 agonist ivuxolimab. These receptors all come from an adult with an advanced solid tumor such as melanoma, head and neck, liver or kidney cancer.

This chain uses TRBV7-8 with TRBJ2-6, with D possibly being TRBD1 or TRBD2 (5 bases each). CDR3 length: 16 residues. Trimming took off 1 base at V and 0 bases at J, with 7 bases between the two ends. Germline assignment: CDR1 SGHVS and CDR2 FQNEAQ. CDR3 sequence reads: CASSLGGRSGANVLTF. The DNA of the CDR3 is TGTGCCAGCAGCTTAGGGGGACGCTCTGGGGCCAACGTCCTGACTTTC.

This chain joins TRBV7-2 and TRBJ2-7; 9 bases map to TRBD2. Trimming at V came to 1 base and at J to 5 bases, leaving 6 bases not matched to a gene. Per germline, CDR1 SGHTA and CDR2 FQGNSA. This CDR3 spans 15 amino acids. The CDR3 sequence: CASSLEPSGDHEQYF. DNA of the CDR3: TGTGCCAGCAGCTTAGAACCTAGCGGGGACCACGAGCAGTACTTC.

The chain combines TRBV6-1 with TRBJ2-3, with D unclear. Germline CDR1 MNHNS, CDR2 SASEGT. Between the trimmed V and J ends, which lost 7 bases and 3 bases, there was a span of 11 bases. The CDR3 length is 13 residues. CDR3 nucleotide sequence: TGTGCCAGCAACCGGTTGTGGACAGATACGCAGTATTTT. Translating it yields CASNRLWTDTQYF.

The chain joins TRBV5-1 to TRBJ2-1; 9 bases match TRBD2. V shed 0 bases, J shed 2 bases, and the junction held 0 bases outside the gene matches. Germline V gene data show CDR1 as SGHRS and CDR2 as YFSETQ. CDR3 length: 15 amino acids. This CDR3 is CASSLGGGAYNEQFF. The CDR3 nucleotides read TGCGCCAGCAGCTTGGGCGGGGGGGCCTACAATGAGCAGTTCTTC.

This clone has a single count. V gene TRBV7-2 combines with J gene TRBJ2-1, with D maybe TRBD1 (6 bases). The CDR3 runs 14 residues. V was cut by 0 bases and J by 6 bases, with 9 bases left in between. Germline V gene data show CDR1 as SGHTA and CDR2 as FQGNSA. Here the CDR3 DNA reads TGTGCCAGCAGCTTAGCGGGGGCTGTCAATGAGCAGTTCTTC. Protein product: CASSLAGAVNEQFF.

The genes are TRBV14 and TRBJ1-5; the D is unclear. Germline V gene data show CDR1 as SGHDN and CDR2 as FVKESK. There are 13 residues in the CDR3. The V and J ends lost 0 bases and 3 bases respectively, with 3 bases between them. The CDR3 sequence is CASSQDHNQPQHF. The CDR3 DNA reads TGTGCCAGCAGCCAAGACCACAATCAGCCCCAGCATTTT.

The chain couples TRBV5-1 to TRBJ2-2, with 7 bases identical to TRBD1. The CDR3 spans 16 residues. CDR1 is SGHRS, CDR2 YFSETQ, per germline. V lost 0 bases, J lost 0 bases, and 2 bases stayed unmatched. The CDR3 region is CASSLVGTANTGELFF. DNA for the CDR3: TGCGCCAGCAGCTTGGTGGGGACAGCGAACACCGGGGAGCTGTTTTTT.

The chain has TRBV5-1 and TRBJ2-5; possible D gene TRBD1, 7 bases. Germline-derived CDR1 and CDR2 are SGHRS and YFSETQ. CDR3 length equals 13 residues. Trimming cost V 4 bases and J 5 bases, with 12 bases left between them. CDR3 sequence: CASSQGGSETQYF. The CDR3 nucleotides are TGCGCCAGCAGCCAGGGGGGAAGTGAGACCCAGTACTTC.

V is TRBV5-4 and J is TRBJ1-2, with TRBD1 as a possible D gene (6 bases). The CDR3 is made up of 16 amino acids. The V and J ends lost 4 bases and 5 bases respectively, with 21 bases between them. CDR1 and CDR2 (germline): SGHNT, YYREEE (reference sequence). The CDR3 sequence: CASSLEGGRGKYGYTF. As DNA, the CDR3 is TGTGCCAGCAGCCTGGAGGGGGGAAGGGGGAAGTATGGCTACACCTTC.

The rearrangement links TRBV14 to TRBJ2-7; possibly TRBD1 for D (6 bases). Germline CDR1 reads SGHDN; CDR2 reads FVKESK. The CDR3 runs 15 residues. The V and J ends lost 4 bases and 2 bases respectively, with 15 bases between them. Here the CDR3 reads CASSLLGTRPYEQYF. The DNA of the CDR3 is TGTGCCAGCAGCCTTCTGGGGACACGACCCTACGAGCAGTACTTC.

This rearrangement joins TRBV7-2 to TRBJ2-3, with D tentatively TRBD1 or TRBD2 (6 bases each). The CDR3 length is 17 residues. V lost 1 base and J lost 7, with 21 bases in between. The germline V gene has CDR1 SGHTA and CDR2 FQGNSA. This chain's CDR3 is CASSLVFGDPGANTQYF. As DNA, the CDR3 is TGTGCCAGCAGCTTAGTATTCGGGGACCCGGGGGCGAATACGCAGTATTTT. Full variable domain (missing parts from reference TRBV7-2 and TRBJ2-3): GAGVSQSPSNKVTEKGKDVELRCDPISGHTALYWYRQSLGQGLEFLIYFQGNSAPDKSGLPSDRFSAERTGGSVSTLTIQRTQQEDSAVYLCASSLVFGDPGANTQYFGPGTRLTVL.

This clone was seen a handful of times. The CDR3: CASSLRGSGRPYEQYF. The DNA for the CDR3 is TGTGCCAGCAGTTTAAGGGGCAGCGGGAGGCCCTACGAGCAGTACTTC. The chain recombines TRBV28 with TRBJ2-7, with TRBD2 matching 9 bases. CDR3 length: 16 residues. CDR1 and CDR2 (germline): MDHEN, SYDVKM. The V gene end was trimmed by 2 bases and the J gene end by 2 bases; junction bases not matched to a gene: 7.

This chain joins TRBV4-3 and TRBJ1-1, with D perhaps TRBD1 (5 bases). The V gene's germline CDR1 is LGHNA and CDR2 YSLEER. The CDR3 loop spans 16 amino acids. The V and J ends lost 1 base and 5 bases respectively, with 17 bases between them. The CDR3 loop reads CASSQGGGAGSTEAFF. The CDR3 DNA reads TGCGCCAGCAGCCAAGGCGGTGGGGCAGGGAGTACTGAAGCTTTCTTT.

The chain uses TRBV7-8 and TRBJ1-5, with D maybe TRBD1 (5 bases). Germline CDR1 and CDR2: SGHVS and FQNEAQ. V lost 1 base and J lost 3, with 13 bases in between. CDR3 length: 16 amino acids. The chain's CDR3 is CASSLEYGGNNQPQHF. The DNA for the CDR3 is TGTGCCAGCAGCTTAGAGTATGGGGGAAACAATCAGCCCCAGCATTTT. The full variable domain, its missing parts supplied by reference TRBV7-8 and TRBJ1-5, is GAGVSQSPRYKVAKRGQDVALRCDPISGHVSLFWYQQALGQGPEFLTYFQNEAQLDKSGLPSDRFFAERPEGSVSTLKIQRTQQEDSAVYLCASSLEYGGNNQPQHFGDGTRLSIL.

This chain joins TRBV7-2 and TRBJ2-7; a possible D gene is TRBD1 (5 bases). The V gene lost 5 bases and the J gene lost 3 bases, with 17 bases spanning the gap. Germline CDR1 SGHTA, CDR2 FQGNSA. The CDR3 sequence is 15 residues long. The CDR3 spells CASSTDSRLGYEQYF. DNA of the CDR3: TGTGCCAGCAGCACAGACAGTCGCCTTGGCTACGAGCAGTACTTC.

This chain joins TRBV10-3 and TRBJ2-1; 7 positions agree with TRBD1. Germline CDR1 reads ENHRY; CDR2 reads SYGVKD. The CDR3 is 15 residues long. J lost 5 bases, V lost 5 bases, and 9 bases had no gene match. The CDR3 is CAISRDSLADNEQFF. DNA for the CDR3: TGTGCCATCAGTCGGGACAGTCTTGCCGACAATGAGCAGTTCTTC.

The chain employs TRBV6-1 and TRBJ2-5; maybe TRBD1 (5 bases). Trimming cost V 6 bases and J 1 base, with 9 bases left between them. The CDR3 is 13 residues long. In germline, CDR1 is MNHNS, CDR2 SASEGT. The CDR3 is CASSGHLQETQYF. The CDR3 DNA reads as TGTGCCAGCAGCGGACACCTCCAAGAGACCCAGTACTTC.

The V call is TRBV6-1, the J call TRBJ1-1; TRBD1 aligns across 8 bases. V trimming: 5 bases; J trimming: 10 bases; junction bases outside the gene matches: 6. Per the germline V gene, CDR1 is MNHNS and CDR2 is SASEGT. The CDR3 is 12 amino acids. In DNA form, the CDR3 reads TGTGCCAGCAGTCGACAGGGGACGGGAGCTTTCTTT. Its translation: CASSRQGTGAFF.

The chain is built from TRBV14 and TRBJ2-3; 9 bases align to TRBD2. Germline V CDR1 and CDR2: SGHDN, FVKESK. V was clipped by 4 bases and J by 6 bases; unmatched bases: 5. The CDR3 runs to 14 residues. DNA of the CDR3: TGTGCCAGCAGCCCGGGACTAGCATTCGATACGCAGTATTTT. Protein product: CASSPGLAFDTQYF.

This clone has only one observation. The chain has TRBV7-9 and TRBJ2-3, with D perhaps TRBD1 or TRBD2 (5 bases each). CDR1 and CDR2 from the germline V gene are SEHNR and FQNEAQ (reference sequence). The V end lost 5 bases, the J end lost 2 bases, and 14 bases lay between the germline ends. The CDR3 consists of 15 residues. This CDR3 is CASSVDGTSTDTQYF. In nucleotides, the CDR3 is TGTGCCAGCAGCGTCGACGGGACGTCCACAGATACGCAGTATTTT.

V and J are TRBV4-3 and TRBJ1-1, with D maybe TRBD1 (6 bases). CDR1 and CDR2 from the germline V gene are LGHNA and YSLEER. This CDR3 spans 15 amino acids. The V gene lost 0 bases and the J gene lost 7 bases, with 15 bases spanning the gap. For the CDR3, the DNA is TGCGCCAGCAGCCAAGATGACAGCAGGGGTTATGAAGCTTTCTTT. Encoded protein: CASSQDDSRGYEAFF.

This clone appeared a single time. This chain links TRBV18 with TRBJ2-2; D is ambiguous. Germline-derived CDR1 and CDR2 are KGHSH and LQKENI. This CDR3 is built from 15 residues. V gave up 0 bases and J gave up 0 bases, with 5 bases separating them. This CDR3 is CASSPPAANTGELFF. The CDR3 bases are TGTGCCAGCTCACCACCTGCGGCGAACACCGGGGAGCTGTTTTTT.

CDR3 residues: CASSQDDRLPIYF. CDR3 sequence (DNA): TGCGCCAGCAGCCAAGATGACCGTCTCCCCATATATTTT. The rearrangement links TRBV4-1 to TRBJ1-3; D remains ambiguous. The V gene lost 0 bases and the J gene lost 11 bases, with 11 bases spanning the gap. Germline V gene lookup returns CDR1 MGHRA and CDR2 YSYEKL. There are 13 residues in the CDR3.

This chain joins TRBV30 and TRBJ2-7; D assignment may be TRBD1 or TRBD2 (5 bases each). The V end was cut by 8 bases, the J end by 7 bases, with 18 bases between. This CDR3 has 12 amino acids. CDR1 and CDR2 from the germline V gene are GTSNPN and SVGIG (reference sequence). The CDR3 sequence is CAAARGSVEQYF. The CDR3 DNA reads as TGTGCCGCCGCCCGGGGCTCGGTAGAGCAGTACTTC.

The V and J genes are TRBV7-2 and TRBJ2-5, with D possibly matching TRBD2 (5 bases). The ends were cut back, 5 bases at V and 5 bases at J, with 12 bases in the middle. The germline V gene encodes CDR1 SGHTA and CDR2 FQGNSA. This CDR3 spans 13 amino acids. The CDR3 is CASSTSREETQYF. The CDR3 DNA reads TGTGCCAGCAGCACTTCTAGGGAGGAGACCCAGTACTTC.

The CDR3 reads CASSRGVRASGRGVQETQYF. The CDR3 DNA follows: TGTGCCAGCAGCCGGGGGGTCCGTGCTAGCGGGAGAGGGGTCCAAGAGACCCAGTACTTC. This sequence joins TRBV7-6 and TRBJ2-5, with 10 nucleotides matching TRBD2. Germline V gene sequence: CDR1 SGHVS, CDR2 FNYEAQ. CDR3 length: 20 amino acids. The ends lost 5 bases at V and 1 base at J; junction bases unmatched: 19.

The DNA of the CDR3 is TGTGCCAGCAGTTTATCACCAGGGCGGGATAGCGGGACCAGTAACACCGGGGAGCTGTTTTTT. Translating gives CASSLSPGRDSGTSNTGELFF. V and J are TRBV27 and TRBJ2-2; 8 positions agree with TRBD2. From germline, CDR1 is MNHEY and CDR2 SMNVEV (reference sequence). The CDR3 sequence is 21 residues long. The V and J ends lost 0 bases and 2 bases, in that order; junction bases with no gene match: 17.

To note about this clone: The junction departs from the called germline gene at one end, perhaps through a read error. The rearrangement uses TRBV2 and TRBJ2-2, with 7 bases lining up with TRBD1. The CDR3 totals 14 residues. Germline CDR1 SNHLY, CDR2 FYNNEI. CDR3 amino acids: CASCEGTDTGELFF. For the CDR3, the DNA is TGTGCCAGCTGTGAGGGGACAGACACCGGGGAGCTGTTTTTT. The whole variable domain, remainder taken from reference TRBV2 and TRBJ2-2, is EPEVTQTPSHQVTQMGQEVILRCVPISNHLYFYWYRQILGQKVEFLVSFYNNEISEKSEIFDDQFSVERPDGSNFTLKIRSTKLEDSAMYFCASCEGTDTGELFFGEGSRLTVL.

The rearrangement uses TRBV10-3 and TRBJ2-7, with a possible D match to TRBD1 (6 bases). This CDR3 comprises 13 residues. Trimming shortened V by 6 bases and J by 3 bases, and 12 bases separated the two germline ends. Per the germline V gene, CDR1 is ENHRY and CDR2 is SYGVKD. CDR3: CAISRQDIYEQYF. The CDR3 DNA sequence: TGTGCCATCAGCCGACAGGACATCTACGAGCAGTACTTC.

The chain combines TRBV7-2 with TRBJ2-3, with D perhaps TRBD1 (5 bases). CDR1 SGHTA and CDR2 FQGNSA come from the germline V gene. This CDR3 region has 15 residues. V dropped 2 bases and J dropped 0 bases, with 9 bases sitting between them. As DNA, the CDR3 is TGTGCCAGCAGCTTAAGCAGGGTTAGCACAGATACGCAGTATTTT. Translation: CASSLSRVSTDTQYF. Variable domain in full (rest from reference TRBV7-2 and TRBJ2-3): GAGVSQSPSNKVTEKGKDVELRCDPISGHTALYWYRQSLGQGLEFLIYFQGNSAPDKSGLPSDRFSAERTGGSVSTLTIQRTQQEDSAVYLCASSLSRVSTDTQYFGPGTRLTVL.

The rearrangement joins TRBV18 to TRBJ1-5; D not resolved. The ends were cut back, 6 bases at V and 4 bases at J, with 10 bases in the middle. This CDR3 region has 13 residues. Germline V gives CDR1 KGHSH, CDR2 LQKENI. The CDR3 DNA is TGTGCCAGCTCCTCAGGAGTAAATCAGCCCCAGCATTTT. It specifies CASSSGVNQPQHF.

The V and J genes are TRBV11-3 and TRBJ1-6, with 7 bases matching TRBD1. Losses at the gene ends were 10 bases for V and 3 bases for J; bases not matched to a gene: 3. Per the germline V gene, CDR1 is SGHNT and CDR2 is YENEEA. The CDR3 has 13 residues. The CDR3 region has the DNA TGTGCCACCGGACAGGACTATAATTCACCCCTCCACTTT. It codes for CATGQDYNSPLHF.